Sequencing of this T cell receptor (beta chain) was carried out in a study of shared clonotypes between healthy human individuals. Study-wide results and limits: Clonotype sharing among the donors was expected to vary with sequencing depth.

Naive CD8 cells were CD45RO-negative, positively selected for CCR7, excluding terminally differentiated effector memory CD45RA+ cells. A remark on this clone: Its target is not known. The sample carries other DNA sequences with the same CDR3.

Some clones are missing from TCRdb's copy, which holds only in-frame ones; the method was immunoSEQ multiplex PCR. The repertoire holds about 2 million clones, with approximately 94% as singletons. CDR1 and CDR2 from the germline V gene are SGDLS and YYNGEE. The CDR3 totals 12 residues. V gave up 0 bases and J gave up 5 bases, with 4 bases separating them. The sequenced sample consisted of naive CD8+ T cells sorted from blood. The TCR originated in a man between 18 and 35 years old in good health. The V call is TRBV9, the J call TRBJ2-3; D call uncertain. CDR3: CASSVAEDTQYF. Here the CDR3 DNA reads TGTGCCAGCAGCGTAGCGGAAGATACGCAGTATTTT.